This TCR beta chain comes out of a study of tumor and adjacent non-tumor tissue in lung cancer. Study in general: Patients comprised about a dozen adenocarcinoma, a couple of squamous cell carcinoma and 1 small cell lung cancer. Aged about 31 to 76 years, patients included fewer than 11 men and a handful of women with stage I to III disease.

Three rounds of nested PCR, following a modified ARM-PCR protocol, produced the TCRbeta library. TCRdb redid the calling of the multiplex PCR reads with MiXCR, one entry per CDR3 protein. The sample yields under 150,000 distinct CDR3 sequences, about 66% seen once. Germline CDR1 and CDR2: MNHEY and SVGAGI. The CDR3 spans 19 residues. RNA was extracted from bulk tissue without any cell sorting. Study-wide results and caveats: Tumor repertoires had a smaller top 100 clone share than normal lung. Significantly higher TCR diversity was found in tumor than normal lung.

Remarks on this clonotype: Its matching antigen is unknown. Relative to the germline gene, one junction end is altered; a read error may explain this.

The receptor was isolated from a man under 40 with non-small cell lung cancer. The genes are TRBV6-5 and TRBJ2-2; TRBD2 matches 13 bases. The sequencing sample was made of lung tumor tissue. CDR3 sequence (DNA): TGTGCCAGCAGTCCCGGGACTAGCGGGGTTGGAGGTGAGACCGGGGAGCTGTATTTT. It codes for CASSPGTSGVGGETGELYF.